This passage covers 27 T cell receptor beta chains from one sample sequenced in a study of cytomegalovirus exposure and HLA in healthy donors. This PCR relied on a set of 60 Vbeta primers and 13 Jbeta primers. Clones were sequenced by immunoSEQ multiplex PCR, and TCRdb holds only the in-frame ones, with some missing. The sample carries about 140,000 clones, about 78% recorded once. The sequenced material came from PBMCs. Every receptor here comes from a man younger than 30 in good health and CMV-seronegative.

The CDR3 region has the DNA TGTGCCAGCAGTCAGGGACTCGGAGAGACCCAGTACTTC. Its translation: CASSQGLGETQYF. J is TRBJ2-5 and V is TRBV6-5; D is possibly TRBD2 (6 bases). The germline V gene has CDR1 MNHEY and CDR2 SVGAGI. Trimming cost V 5 bases and J 4 bases, with 11 bases left between them. The CDR3 runs 13 residues.

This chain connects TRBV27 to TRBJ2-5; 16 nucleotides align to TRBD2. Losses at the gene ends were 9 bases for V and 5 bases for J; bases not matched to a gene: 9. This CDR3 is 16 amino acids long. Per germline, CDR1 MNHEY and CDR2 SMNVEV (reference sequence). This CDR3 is CARGTSGGAKEETQYF. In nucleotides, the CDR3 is TGTGCCAGAGGGACTAGCGGGGGGGCGAAGGAGGAGACCCAGTACTTC.

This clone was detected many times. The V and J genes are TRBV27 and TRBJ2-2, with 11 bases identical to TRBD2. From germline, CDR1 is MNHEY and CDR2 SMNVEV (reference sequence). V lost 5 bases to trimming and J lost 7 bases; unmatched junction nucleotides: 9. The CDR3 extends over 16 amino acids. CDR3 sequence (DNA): TGTGCCAGCAGTCCGGTAGCGGGAGGGGGGAACGGGGAGCTGTTTTTT. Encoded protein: CASSPVAGGGNGELFF.

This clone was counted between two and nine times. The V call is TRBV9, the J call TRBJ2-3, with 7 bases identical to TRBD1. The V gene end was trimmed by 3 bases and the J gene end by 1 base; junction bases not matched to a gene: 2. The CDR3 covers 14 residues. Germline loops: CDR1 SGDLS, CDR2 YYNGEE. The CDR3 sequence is CASSEGAGTDTQYF. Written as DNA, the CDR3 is TGTGCCAGCAGCGAGGGGGCTGGCACAGATACGCAGTATTTT.

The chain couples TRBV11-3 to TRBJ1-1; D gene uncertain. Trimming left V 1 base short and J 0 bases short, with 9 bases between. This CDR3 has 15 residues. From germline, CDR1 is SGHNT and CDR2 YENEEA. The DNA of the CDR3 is TGTGCCAGCAGCTTAGGCCCTAAAATGAACACTGAAGCTTTCTTT. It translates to CASSLGPKMNTEAFF.

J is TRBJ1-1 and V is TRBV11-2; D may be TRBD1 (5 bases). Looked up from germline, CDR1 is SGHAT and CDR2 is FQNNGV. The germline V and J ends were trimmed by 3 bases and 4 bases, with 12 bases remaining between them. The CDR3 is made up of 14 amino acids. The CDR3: CASSFRQTTTEAFF. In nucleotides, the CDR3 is TGTGCCAGCAGCTTTAGACAGACCACCACTGAAGCTTTCTTT.

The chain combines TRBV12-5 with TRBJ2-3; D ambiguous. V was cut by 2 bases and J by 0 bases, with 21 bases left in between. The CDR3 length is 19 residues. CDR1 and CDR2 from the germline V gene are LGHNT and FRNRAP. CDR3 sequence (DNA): TGTGCTAGTGGTTTGATCGGGTCCCGACGAACGAAGAGCACAGATACGCAGTATTTT. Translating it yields CASGLIGSRRTKSTDTQYF.

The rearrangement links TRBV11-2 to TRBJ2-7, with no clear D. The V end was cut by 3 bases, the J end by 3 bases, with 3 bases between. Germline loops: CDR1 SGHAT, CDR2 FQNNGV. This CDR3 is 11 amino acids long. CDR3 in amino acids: CASSFSYEQYF. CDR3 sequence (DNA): TGTGCCAGCAGCTTCAGCTACGAGCAGTACTTC.

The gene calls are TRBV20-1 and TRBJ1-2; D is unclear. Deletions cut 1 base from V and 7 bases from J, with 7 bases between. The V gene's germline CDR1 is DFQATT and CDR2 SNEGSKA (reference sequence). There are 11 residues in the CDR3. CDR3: CSARGAFGYTF. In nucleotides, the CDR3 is TGCAGTGCTAGAGGGGCGTTTGGCTACACCTTC.

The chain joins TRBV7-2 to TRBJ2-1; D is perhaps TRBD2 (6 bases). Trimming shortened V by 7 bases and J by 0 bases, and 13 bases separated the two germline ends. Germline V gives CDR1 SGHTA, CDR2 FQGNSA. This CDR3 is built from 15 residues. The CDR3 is CASIRAGSSYNEQFF. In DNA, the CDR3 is TGTGCCAGCATCCGGGCGGGGAGCTCCTACAATGAGCAGTTCTTC.

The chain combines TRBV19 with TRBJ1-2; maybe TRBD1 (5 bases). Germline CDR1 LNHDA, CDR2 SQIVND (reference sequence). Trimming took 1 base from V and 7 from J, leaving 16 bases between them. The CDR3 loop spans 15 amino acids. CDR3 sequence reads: CASSIGSGGVGGYTF. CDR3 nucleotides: TGTGCCAGTAGTATAGGGTCGGGGGGAGTCGGTGGCTACACCTTC.

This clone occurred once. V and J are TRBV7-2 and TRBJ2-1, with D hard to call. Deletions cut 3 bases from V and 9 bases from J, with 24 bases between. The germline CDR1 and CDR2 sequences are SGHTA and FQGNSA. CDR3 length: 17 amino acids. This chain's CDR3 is CASSLTDARSVAGEQFF. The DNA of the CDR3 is TGTGCCAGCAGCTTGACGGATGCTCGCTCCGTAGCCGGTGAGCAGTTCTTC.

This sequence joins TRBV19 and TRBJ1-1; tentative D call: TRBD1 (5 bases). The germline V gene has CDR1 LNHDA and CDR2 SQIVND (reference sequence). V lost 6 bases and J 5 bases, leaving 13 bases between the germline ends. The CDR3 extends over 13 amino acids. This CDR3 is CASSEGEGTEAFF. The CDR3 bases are TGTGCCAGTAGCGAAGGGGAAGGGACTGAAGCTTTCTTT.

As DNA, the CDR3 is TGTGCCAGTCATCGGGTCGGAAACACAGATACGCAGTATTTT. Translated: CASHRVGNTDTQYF. This sequence joins TRBV19 and TRBJ2-3; no reliable D call. V was clipped by 8 bases and J by 2 bases, with 14 bases between them. The CDR3 has 14 residues. CDR1 is LNHDA and CDR2 is SQIVND in the germline V gene (reference sequence).

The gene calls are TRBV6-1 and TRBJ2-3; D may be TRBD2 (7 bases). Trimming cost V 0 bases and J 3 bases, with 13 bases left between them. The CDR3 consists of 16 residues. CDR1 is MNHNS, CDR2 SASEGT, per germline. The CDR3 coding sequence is TGTGCCAGCAGTGAAGCGGGGGGGGGCCAGACAGATACGCAGTATTTT. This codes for CASSEAGGGQTDTQYF.

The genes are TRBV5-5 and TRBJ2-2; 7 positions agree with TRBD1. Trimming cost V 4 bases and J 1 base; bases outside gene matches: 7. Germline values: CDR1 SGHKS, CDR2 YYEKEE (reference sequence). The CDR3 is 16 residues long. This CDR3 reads CASSPGGALNTGELFF. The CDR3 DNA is TGTGCCAGCAGCCCAGGGGGAGCGTTGAACACCGGGGAGCTGTTTTTT.

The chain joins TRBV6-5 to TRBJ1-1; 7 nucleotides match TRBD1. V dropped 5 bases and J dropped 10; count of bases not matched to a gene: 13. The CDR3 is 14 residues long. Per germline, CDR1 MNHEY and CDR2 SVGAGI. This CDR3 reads CASSPFDRERGAFF. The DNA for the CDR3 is TGTGCCAGCAGTCCTTTCGACAGGGAGAGGGGAGCTTTCTTT.

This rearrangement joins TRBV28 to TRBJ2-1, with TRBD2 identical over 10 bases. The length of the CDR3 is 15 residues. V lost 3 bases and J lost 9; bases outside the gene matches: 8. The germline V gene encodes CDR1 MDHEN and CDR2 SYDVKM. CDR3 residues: CASSFNPSGSGEQFF. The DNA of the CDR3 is TGTGCCAGCAGTTTTAATCCTAGCGGGAGTGGTGAGCAGTTCTTC.

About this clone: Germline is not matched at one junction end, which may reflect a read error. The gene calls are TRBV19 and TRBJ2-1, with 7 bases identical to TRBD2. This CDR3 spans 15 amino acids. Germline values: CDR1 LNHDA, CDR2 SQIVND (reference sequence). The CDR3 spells CASSIGLAAYNGQFF. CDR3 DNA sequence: TGTGCCAGTAGTATAGGCCTAGCGGCCTACAATGGGCAGTTCTTC.

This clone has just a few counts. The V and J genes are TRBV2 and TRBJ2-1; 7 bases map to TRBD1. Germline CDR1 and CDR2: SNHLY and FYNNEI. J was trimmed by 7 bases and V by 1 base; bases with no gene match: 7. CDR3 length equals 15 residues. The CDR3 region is CASSEDRGAENEQFF. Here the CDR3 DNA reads TGTGCCAGCAGTGAAGACAGGGGCGCGGAAAATGAGCAGTTCTTC.

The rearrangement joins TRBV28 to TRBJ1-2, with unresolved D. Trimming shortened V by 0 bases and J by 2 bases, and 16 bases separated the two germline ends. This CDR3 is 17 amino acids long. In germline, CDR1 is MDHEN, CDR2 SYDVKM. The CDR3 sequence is CASSLWGLQALNYGYTF. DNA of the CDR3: TGTGCCAGCAGTTTATGGGGCCTTCAAGCCCTAAACTATGGCTACACCTTC.

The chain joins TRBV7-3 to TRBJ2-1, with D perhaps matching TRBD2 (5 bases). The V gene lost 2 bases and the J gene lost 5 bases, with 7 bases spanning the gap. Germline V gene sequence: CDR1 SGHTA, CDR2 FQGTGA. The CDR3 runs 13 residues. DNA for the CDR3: TGTGCCAGCAGCTTATACGGGAACAATGAGCAGTTCTTC. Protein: CASSLYGNNEQFF.

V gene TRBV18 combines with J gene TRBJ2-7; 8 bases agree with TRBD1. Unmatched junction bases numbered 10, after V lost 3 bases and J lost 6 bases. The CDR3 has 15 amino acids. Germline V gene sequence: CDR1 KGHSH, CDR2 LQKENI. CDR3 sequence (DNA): TGTGCCAGCTCACCCGACAGGGGTTCTATGTCCGAGCAGTACTTC. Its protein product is CASSPDRGSMSEQYF. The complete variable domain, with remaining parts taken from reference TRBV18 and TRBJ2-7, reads NAGVMQNPRHLVRRRGQEARLRCSPMKGHSHVYWYRQLPEEGLKFMVYLQKENIIDESGMPKERFSAEFPKEGPSILRIQQVVRGDSAAYFCASSPDRGSMSEQYFGPGTRLTVT.

CDR3 protein: CASKRATDTQYF. The CDR3 nucleotides read TGTGCCAGTAAGAGGGCGACAGATACGCAGTATTTT. The chain employs TRBV5-6 and TRBJ2-3, with D possibly TRBD2 on 5 matching bases. Germline CDR1 reads SGHDT; CDR2 reads YYEEEE. Trimming took 8 bases from V and 3 from J, leaving 10 bases between them. The CDR3 is made up of 12 amino acids.

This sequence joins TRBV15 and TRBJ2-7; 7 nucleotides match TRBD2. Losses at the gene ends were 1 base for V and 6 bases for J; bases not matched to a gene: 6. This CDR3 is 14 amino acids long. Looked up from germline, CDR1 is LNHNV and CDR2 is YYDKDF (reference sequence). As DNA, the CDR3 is TGTGCCACCAGCAGAGGGGGAGGGTCGGGCGAGCAGTACTTC. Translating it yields CATSRGGGSGEQYF. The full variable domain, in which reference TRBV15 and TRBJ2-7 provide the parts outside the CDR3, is DAMVIQNPRYQVTQFGKPVTLSCSQTLNHNVMYWYQQKSSQAPKLLFHYYDKDFNNEADTPDNFQSRRPNTSFCFLDIRSPGLGDTAMYLCATSRGGGSGEQYFGPGTRLTVT.

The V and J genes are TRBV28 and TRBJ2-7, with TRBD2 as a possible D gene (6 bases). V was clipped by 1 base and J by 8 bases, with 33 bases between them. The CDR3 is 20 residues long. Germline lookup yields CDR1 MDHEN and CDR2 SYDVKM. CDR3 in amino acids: CASSLSPSSEWEAYALQQYF. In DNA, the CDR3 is TGTGCCAGCAGTTTATCACCTTCCAGTGAGTGGGAGGCCTACGCCCTACAGCAGTACTTC.

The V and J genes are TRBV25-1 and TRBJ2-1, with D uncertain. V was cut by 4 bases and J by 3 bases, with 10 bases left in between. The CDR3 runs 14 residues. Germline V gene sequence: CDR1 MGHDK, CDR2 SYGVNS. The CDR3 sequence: CASSGRVLYNEQFF. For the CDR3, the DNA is TGTGCCAGCAGTGGACGGGTTCTCTACAATGAGCAGTTCTTC.